This TCR beta chain was profiled in a study of Ad26.COV2.S vaccination and SARS-CoV-2 variants. Study at large: Recipients of Ad26.COV2.S got it intramuscularly, once or twice 56 days apart. Study-wide points: Similar non-spike TCR breadth was seen in vaccine and placebo recipients. Considerable breadth of spike-specific CD8+ and CD4+ T cell responses has reportedly been documented following vaccination.

Treatment reported: roughly 18 received Ad26.COV2.S at low or high dose, single or two shots; about 5 received placebo; per-sample allocation not given. Material that was analyzed had been drawn on day 63 after the first vaccine or placebo injection. Expressing Wuhan-strain SARS-CoV-2 spike, an Ad26 vector served as the vaccine. Comments on this clone: The target antigen is unknown.

This CDR3 has 13 amino acids. The ends were cut back, 1 base at V and 7 bases at J, with 9 bases in the middle. Germline V gives CDR1 SGDLS, CDR2 YYNGEE. The data were produced by immunoSEQ multiplex PCR, yet TCRdb's version contains in-frame clones alone and is incomplete. The sample holds some 320,000 clones, roughly 86% seen once. The V call is TRBV9, the J call TRBJ2-1; no clear D gene. The receptor comes from a person aged 18-65 years who received the Ad26.COV2.S COVID-19 vaccine or a placebo. The sample in question was peripheral blood, obtained in a trial of Ad26.COV2.S vaccine versus placebo. The CDR3 DNA is TGTGCCAGCAGCGTAAACCCCGGGAATGAGCAGTTCTTC. It codes for CASSVNPGNEQFF.